Sequencing of this T cell receptor (beta chain) was carried out in a study of shared clonotypes between healthy human individuals. Naive CD8 cells comprised CD45RO-negative, CCR7-positively selected cells, excluding terminally differentiated effector memory CD45RA+ cells. Clones were sequenced by immunoSEQ multiplex PCR, and TCRdb holds only the in-frame ones, with some missing. Here the sample spans under 2,000,000 clones, just under 95% being singletons. In germline, CDR1 is SEHNR, CDR2 FQNEAQ (reference sequence). V was cut by 5 bases and J by 3 bases, with 17 bases left in between. The CDR3 spans 16 residues.

Material for sequencing was naive CD8+ T cells sorted from blood. This receptor was identified in a man aged 18 to 29 in good health. The rearrangement joins TRBV7-9 to TRBJ1-3; D gene uncertain. For the CDR3, the DNA is TGTGCCAGCAGCCCGCCCCTTGAAAAGGATGGAAACACCATATATTTT. Protein product: CASSPPLEKDGNTIYF. The full variable domain, completed using reference TRBV7-9 and TRBJ1-3, is DTGVSQNPRHKITKRGQNVTFRCDPISEHNRLYWYRQTLGQGPEFLTYFQNEAQLEKSRLLSDRFSAERPKGSFSTLEIQRTEQGDSAMYLCASSPPLEKDGNTIYFGEGSWLTVV.